These 2 T cell receptor beta chains originate from one sample sequenced in a study of cytomegalovirus exposure and HLA in healthy donors. PCR used 60 Vbeta primers and 13 Jbeta primers. TCRdb's table, derived via immunoSEQ multiplex PCR, lists solely in-frame clones and lacks some. The sample comprises around 94,000 clones, roughly three fifths of which are singletons, and 3.9% rests with the top ten. The sample was PBMCs. The origin of the receptors is a man aged 30 to 45 in good health and CMV-seronegative.

This rearrangement joins TRBV18 to TRBJ2-7; no definite D call. Germline V gene sequence: CDR1 KGHSH, CDR2 LQKENI. Trimming removed 3 bases from V and 2 bases from J, with 11 bases in between. This CDR3 has 14 residues. CDR3 protein: CASSPADFPYEQYF. The DNA for the CDR3 is TGTGCCAGCTCACCGGCGGATTTTCCCTACGAGCAGTACTTC.

V and J are TRBV18 and TRBJ2-2; D gene ambiguous. This CDR3 has 14 amino acids. CDR1 KGHSH and CDR2 LQKENI come from the germline V gene. Trimming pared 3 bases from V and 4 bases from J, leaving 9 bases between. Here the CDR3 reads CASSPWLSTGELFF. The CDR3 nucleotides are TGTGCCAGCTCACCGTGGCTTTCCACCGGGGAGCTGTTTTTT.